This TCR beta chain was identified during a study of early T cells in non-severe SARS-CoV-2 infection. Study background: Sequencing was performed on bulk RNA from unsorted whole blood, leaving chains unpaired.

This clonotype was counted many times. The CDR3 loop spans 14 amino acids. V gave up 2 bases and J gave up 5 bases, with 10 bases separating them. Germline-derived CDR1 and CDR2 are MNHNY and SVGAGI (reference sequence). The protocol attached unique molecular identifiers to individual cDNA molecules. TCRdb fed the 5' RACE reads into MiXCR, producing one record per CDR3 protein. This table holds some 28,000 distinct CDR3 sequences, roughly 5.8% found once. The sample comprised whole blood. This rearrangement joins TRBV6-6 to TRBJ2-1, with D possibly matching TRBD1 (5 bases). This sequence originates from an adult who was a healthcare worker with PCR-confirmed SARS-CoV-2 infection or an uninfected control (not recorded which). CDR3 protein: CASSYPDSHNEQFF. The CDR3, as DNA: TGTGCCAGCAGTTACCCCGACAGCCACAATGAGCAGTTCTTC.